These T cell receptor beta chains were read from a single sample in a study of OX40 agonist ivuxolimab in advanced cancers. Sequencing used immunoSEQ multiplex PCR; TCRdb keeps in-frame clones, though not all of them. The sample yields 70,000 to 80,000 clones, 86% seen once. This specimen consisted of CD4+ or CD8+ T cells sorted from blood, obtained in a trial of the OX40 agonist ivuxolimab. The receptor source for this set is an adult with an advanced solid tumor such as melanoma, head and neck, liver or kidney cancer. CDR3s include the opening cysteine and the closing phenylalanine or tryptophan. The D gene is left open where the match is weak. Rows may omit the clone size; those that give it use once, few, many or a size class.

CDR3 DNA: TGTGCCAGCAGGATTTCTGACAGGGGCTATGGTGAAGCTTTCTTT
CDR3 protein: CASRISDRGYGEAFF
D gene: TRBD1
J gene: TRBJ1-1
clone size: -
V gene: TRBV2

CDR3 DNA: TGTGCCAGCAGCTTAGAAGCCGGGGGGTACACTGAAGCTTTCTTT
CDR3 protein: CASSLEAGGYTEAFF
D gene: -
J gene: TRBJ1-1
clone size: -
V gene: TRBV7-2

CDR3 DNA: TGTGCCAGCAGACCAGACTCCGGGACTAGCGGGAATCTCTACGAGCAGTACTTC
CDR3 protein: CASRPDSGTSGNLYEQYF
D gene: TRBD2
J gene: TRBJ2-7
clone size: -
V gene: TRBV11-2

CDR3 DNA: TGTGCCAGCAGGCCCAGGGGCACAGATACGCAGTATTTT
CDR3 protein: CASRPRGTDTQYF
D gene: -
J gene: TRBJ2-3
clone size: -
V gene: TRBV5-8

CDR3 DNA: TGTGCCAGCAGCCAAGCAACAGGGAACACTGAAGCTTTCTTT
CDR3 protein: CASSQATGNTEAFF
D gene: -
J gene: TRBJ1-1
clone size: -
V gene: TRBV4-2

CDR3 DNA: TGTGCCAGCAGTGGGGCCAGGGGGGGAATACGCACAGATACGCAGTATTTT
CDR3 protein: CASSGARGGIRTDTQYF
D gene: -
J gene: TRBJ2-3
clone size: -
V gene: TRBV6-4

CDR3 DNA: TGTGCCTGGAGTCCGGGATCCAAGACCGGCTACACCTTC
CDR3 protein: CAWSPGSKTGYTF
D gene: -
J gene: TRBJ1-2
clone size: -
V gene: TRBV30

CDR3 DNA: TGTGCCAGCAGTAGGGGGGCAGCTAACTATGGCTACACCTTC
CDR3 protein: CASSRGAANYGYTF
D gene: -
J gene: TRBJ1-2
clone size: -
V gene: TRBV6-5

CDR3 DNA: TGTGCCAGTAGTCCCGCCATCTTAGATACGCAGTATTTT
CDR3 protein: CASSPAILDTQYF
D gene: -
J gene: TRBJ2-3
clone size: -
V gene: TRBV19

CDR3 DNA: TGTGCCAGCAGCTTGAAGGGGACAGCTTTCTTT
CDR3 protein: CASSLKGTAFF
D gene: -
J gene: TRBJ1-1
clone size: -
V gene: TRBV7-8

CDR3 DNA: TGTGCCAGCAGCTTGCCGCTTAGCCCAGGGGCCCCCTACAATGAGCAGTTCTTC
CDR3 protein: CASSLPLSPGAPYNEQFF
D gene: -
J gene: TRBJ2-1
clone size: -
V gene: TRBV5-4

CDR3 DNA: TGTGCCAGCTCACCTTTTTGGACTAGCGGGAATAACATTCAGTACTTC
CDR3 protein: CASSPFWTSGNNIQYF
D gene: TRBD2
J gene: TRBJ2-4
clone size: -
V gene: TRBV18

CDR3 DNA: TGTGCCAGCAGGGGACTAGCGGGGGTGGAGACCCAGTACTTC
CDR3 protein: CASRGLAGVETQYF
D gene: TRBD2
J gene: TRBJ2-5
clone size: -
V gene: TRBV7-2

CDR3 DNA: TGTGCCTGGACCGAACGGACAGGTCGGAATCAGCCCCAGCATTTT
CDR3 protein: CAWTERTGRNQPQHF
D gene: TRBD1
J gene: TRBJ1-5
clone size: -
V gene: TRBV30

CDR3 DNA: TGTGCCAGCAGATTACTAGGGGGGACTGAAGCTTTCTTT
CDR3 protein: CASRLLGGTEAFF
D gene: -
J gene: TRBJ1-1
clone size: once
V gene: TRBV6-5

CDR3 DNA: TGTGCCAGCAGCCAACTAGCGGCTTCCTACGAGCAGTACTTC
CDR3 protein: CASSQLAASYEQYF
D gene: TRBD2
J gene: TRBJ2-7
clone size: -
V gene: TRBV6-1

CDR3 DNA: TGTGCCAGCAGTGTGCAGGTTCTCGAGCAGTACTTC
CDR3 protein: CASSVQVLEQYF
D gene: -
J gene: TRBJ2-7
clone size: -
V gene: TRBV6-1

CDR3 DNA: TGTGCCATCAGTTCCGATGGTTCGACAGGGAGACTCTGGGAGTCTGGAAACACCATATATTTT
CDR3 protein: CAISSDGSTGRLWESGNTIYF
D gene: TRBD1
J gene: TRBJ1-3
clone size: -
V gene: TRBV10-3

CDR3 DNA: TGTGCCAGCAGCTTAGTCCCCGGGACAGGTCAAGGCTACACCTTC
CDR3 protein: CASSLVPGTGQGYTF
D gene: TRBD1
J gene: TRBJ1-2
clone size: -
V gene: TRBV7-2

CDR3 DNA: TGTGCCAGTAGTATAGTGAGGGGAGGTACCGGGGAGCTGTTTTTT
CDR3 protein: CASSIVRGGTGELFF
D gene: -
J gene: TRBJ2-2
clone size: once
V gene: TRBV19

CDR3 DNA: TGCGCCAGCAGTGAGAACAGACTATTCAAGCAGTACTTC
CDR3 protein: CASSENRLFKQYF
D gene: -
J gene: TRBJ2-7
clone size: -
V gene: TRBV10-1

CDR3 DNA: TGTGCCTGGAGGGCAACAGGGGAACGTGGCTACACCTTC
CDR3 protein: CAWRATGERGYTF
D gene: TRBD1
J gene: TRBJ1-2
clone size: few
V gene: TRBV30

CDR3 DNA: TGTGCCAGTAGTATAGGGCAACTAGCGGGCGGAAACATTCAGTACTTC
CDR3 protein: CASSIGQLAGGNIQYF
D gene: TRBD2
J gene: TRBJ2-4
clone size: -
V gene: TRBV19

CDR3 DNA: TGTGCCAGTAGTTCTAGCGGGAAAACAGATACGCAGTATTTT
CDR3 protein: CASSSSGKTDTQYF
D gene: TRBD2
J gene: TRBJ2-3
clone size: once
V gene: TRBV19

CDR3 DNA: TGTGCCAGCAGCAGAGAGGGGTTCGTGAATACGCAGTATTTT
CDR3 protein: CASSREGFVNTQYF
D gene: -
J gene: TRBJ2-3
clone size: -
V gene: TRBV6-5

CDR3 DNA: TGCGCCAGCAGCCAAGATCCTGACAGCACCGTAGAGACCCAGTACTTC
CDR3 protein: CASSQDPDSTVETQYF
D gene: -
J gene: TRBJ2-5
clone size: -
V gene: TRBV4-1

CDR3 DNA: TGTGCCAGCAGCCTTAGCGGGAGTAGGACCGGGGAGCTGTTTTTT
CDR3 protein: CASSLSGSRTGELFF
D gene: TRBD2
J gene: TRBJ2-2
clone size: few
V gene: TRBV4-2

CDR3 DNA: TGTGCCAGCAGGTCTGATCATGGCTACACCTTC
CDR3 protein: CASRSDHGYTF
D gene: -
J gene: TRBJ1-2
clone size: -
V gene: TRBV28

CDR3 DNA: TGTGCCAGTTCCGACAGGGGTGTTACTGAAGCTTTCTTT
CDR3 protein: CASSDRGVTEAFF
D gene: TRBD1
J gene: TRBJ1-1
clone size: -
V gene: TRBV19

CDR3 DNA: TGTGCCAGCTCACCGTTGGCTAGCGGCAAGAATGAGCAGTTCTTC
CDR3 protein: CASSPLASGKNEQFF
D gene: TRBD2
J gene: TRBJ2-1
clone size: -
V gene: TRBV18

CDR3 DNA: TGTGCCAGCAGCCCAAAACGACAGGGGACGCGGAGGACTGCCTATCCCGGGGAGCAGTACTTC
CDR3 protein: CASSPKRQGTRRTAYPGEQYF
D gene: TRBD1
J gene: TRBJ2-5
clone size: -
V gene: TRBV7-8

CDR3 DNA: TGTGCCAGTAGTAACAAACGTGGCTACACCTTC
CDR3 protein: CASSNKRGYTF
D gene: -
J gene: TRBJ1-2
clone size: -
V gene: TRBV19

CDR3 DNA: TGTGCCAGCAGCTTAGTAGGAGCGGGAGGCCTCACAGATACGCAGTATTTT
CDR3 protein: CASSLVGAGGLTDTQYF
D gene: TRBD2
J gene: TRBJ2-3
clone size: few
V gene: TRBV11-2

CDR3 DNA: TGTGCCAGCAGCTTATTTGTACCGGGACAGGTTCGGGCCGGGGAGCTGTTTTTT
CDR3 protein: CASSLFVPGQVRAGELFF
D gene: TRBD1
J gene: TRBJ2-2
clone size: -
V gene: TRBV7-6

CDR3 DNA: TGTGCCTGGAGTGTACCTGCTACCAGCCAGCCCCAGCATTTT
CDR3 protein: CAWSVPATSQPQHF
D gene: -
J gene: TRBJ1-5
clone size: few
V gene: TRBV30

CDR3 DNA: TGTGCCAGCTCACCCCCTAGCGGGGGGGCCAATCGGGAGCAGTTCTTC
CDR3 protein: CASSPPSGGANREQFF
D gene: TRBD2
J gene: TRBJ2-1
clone size: -
V gene: TRBV18

CDR3 DNA: TGTGCCAGCACCCCCCGGAGGAGTGGGGGCGCAAATGAAAAACTGTTTTTT
CDR3 protein: CASTPRRSGGANEKLFF
D gene: -
J gene: TRBJ1-4
clone size: -
V gene: TRBV7-9

CDR3 DNA: TGTGCCAGCAGCTTAAGGGGACAGGGTGGCGGCTCCTATAATTCACCCCTCCACTTT
CDR3 protein: CASSLRGQGGGSYNSPLHF
D gene: TRBD1
J gene: TRBJ1-6
clone size: once
V gene: TRBV7-2

CDR3 DNA: TGTGCCACCAGCAGAGATCCGATGGGCATGGGGCCCCAGCATTTT
CDR3 protein: CATSRDPMGMGPQHF
D gene: -
J gene: TRBJ1-5
clone size: -
V gene: TRBV15

CDR3 DNA: TGCGCCAGCCAGAGGGGCGGGGGAAGCACAGATACGCAGTATTTT
CDR3 protein: CASQRGGGSTDTQYF
D gene: TRBD2
J gene: TRBJ2-3
clone size: -
V gene: TRBV5-1

CDR3 DNA: TGCGCCAGCAGCCCTGGGACAGTTAATCAGCCCCAGCATTTT
CDR3 protein: CASSPGTVNQPQHF
D gene: TRBD1
J gene: TRBJ1-5
clone size: -
V gene: TRBV5-1

CDR3 DNA: TGTGCCAGCAGCTTAGGAAGGGGGGACGAAGCTTTCTTT
CDR3 protein: CASSLGRGDEAFF
D gene: -
J gene: TRBJ1-1
clone size: -
V gene: TRBV7-2

CDR3 DNA: TGTGCCAGCAGCACCCCTGGTACGGAAAAACTGTTTTTT
CDR3 protein: CASSTPGTEKLFF
D gene: -
J gene: TRBJ1-4
clone size: -
V gene: TRBV21-1

CDR3 DNA: TGCGCCAGCAGTGTTGACAGAGCAACCACAGATACGCAGTATTTT
CDR3 protein: CASSVDRATTDTQYF
D gene: -
J gene: TRBJ2-3
clone size: -
V gene: TRBV10-1

CDR3 DNA: TGTGCCAGCAGCTCCGGACAGGGCTATGAGACCCAGTACTTC
CDR3 protein: CASSSGQGYETQYF
D gene: TRBD1
J gene: TRBJ2-5
clone size: -
V gene: TRBV13

CDR3 DNA: TGTGCCAGCAGTTCTCAGGGGGGCACAGATACGCAGTATTTT
CDR3 protein: CASSSQGGTDTQYF
D gene: TRBD1
J gene: TRBJ2-3
clone size: once
V gene: TRBV6-5

CDR3 DNA: TGTGCCAGTAGTATCAGTCGTGAGCTCGGCGAGCAGTACTTC
CDR3 protein: CASSISRELGEQYF
D gene: -
J gene: TRBJ2-7
clone size: once
V gene: TRBV19

CDR3 DNA: TGTGCCAGCAGTTTTGTAGGGGCTGGGGCCAACGTCCTGACTTTC
CDR3 protein: CASSFVGAGANVLTF
D gene: -
J gene: TRBJ2-6
clone size: -
V gene: TRBV27